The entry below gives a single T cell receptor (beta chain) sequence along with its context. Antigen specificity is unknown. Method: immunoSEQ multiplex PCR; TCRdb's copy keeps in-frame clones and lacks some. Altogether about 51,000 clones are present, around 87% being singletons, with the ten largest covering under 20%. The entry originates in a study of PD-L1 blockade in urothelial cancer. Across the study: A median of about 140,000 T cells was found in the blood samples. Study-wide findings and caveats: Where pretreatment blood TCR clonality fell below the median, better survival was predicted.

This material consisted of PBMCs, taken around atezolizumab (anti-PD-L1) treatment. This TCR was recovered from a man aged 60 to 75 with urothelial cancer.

Here the CDR3 DNA reads TGTGCCAGCAGCTTGGATGGGACAGGGACAGGAAACACCATATATTTT. It codes for CASSLDGTGTGNTIYF. V gene TRBV5-4 combines with J gene TRBJ1-3; 9 nucleotides align to TRBD1. This CDR3 contains 16 residues. V lost 0 bases to trimming and J lost 4 bases; unmatched junction nucleotides: 5. From germline, CDR1 is SGHNT and CDR2 YYREEE (reference sequence).